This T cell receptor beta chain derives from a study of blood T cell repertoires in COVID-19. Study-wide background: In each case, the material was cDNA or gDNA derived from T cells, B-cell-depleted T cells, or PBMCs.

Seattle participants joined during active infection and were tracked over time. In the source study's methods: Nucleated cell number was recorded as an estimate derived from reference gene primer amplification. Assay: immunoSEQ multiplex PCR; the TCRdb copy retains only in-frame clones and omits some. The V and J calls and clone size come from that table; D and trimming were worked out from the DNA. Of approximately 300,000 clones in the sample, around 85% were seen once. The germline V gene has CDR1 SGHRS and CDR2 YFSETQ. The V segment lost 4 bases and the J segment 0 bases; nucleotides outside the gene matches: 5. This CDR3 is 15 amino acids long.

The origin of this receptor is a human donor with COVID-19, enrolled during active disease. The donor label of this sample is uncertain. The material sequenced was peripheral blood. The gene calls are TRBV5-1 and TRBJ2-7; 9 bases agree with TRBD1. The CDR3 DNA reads TGCGCCAGCAGCCAAGGACAGGGGCACTCCTACGAGCAGTACTTC. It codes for CASSQGQGHSYEQYF.